The rows below give T cell receptor beta chains drawn from one sample of a study of shared clonotypes between healthy human individuals. TCRdb's copy holds only in-frame clones and misses some; the assay was immunoSEQ multiplex PCR. Seen here are roughly 1,500,000 clones, under 99% observed once, and the top ten hold less than 0.55%. Source material: naive CD4+ T cells sorted from blood. The receptor set was obtained from a man aged 25-45 years in good health. CDR3s include the opening cysteine and the closing phenylalanine or tryptophan. A D gene is named only where the DNA matches it firmly. Not every row has a clone size; where given, it reads once, few, many or a size class.

TRBV11-2	NA	TRBJ1-1	NA	CASSLDRGPQTRTEAFF	TGTGCCAGCAGTTTGGACCGGGGCCCTCAAACCCGGACTGAAGCTTTCTTT
TRBV10-2	TRBD2	TRBJ2-5	NA	CASSQPSAGRETQYF	TGCGCCAGCAGTCAACCCTCAGCGGGAAGGGAGACCCAGTACTTC
TRBV5-4	TRBD1	TRBJ1-2	NA	CASSPPGQAFYGYTF	TGTGCCAGCAGCCCCCCTGGACAGGCCTTTTATGGCTACACCTTC
TRBV19	NA	TRBJ1-1	NA	CASSIGAAIEPEAFF	TGTGCCAGTAGTATAGGGGCGGCAATTGAACCTGAAGCTTTCTTT
TRBV21-1	NA	TRBJ2-7	NA	CASSKGAREQYF	TGTGCCAGCAGCAAGGGGGCGAGAGAGCAGTACTTC
TRBV7-2	TRBD2	TRBJ2-5	NA	CASSLGLAGGTETQYF	TGTGCCAGCAGCTTAGGACTAGCGGGAGGTACAGAGACCCAGTACTTC
TRBV18	TRBD2	TRBJ2-1	NA	CASSPLAGGPQDEQFF	TGTGCCAGCTCACCGCTAGCGGGAGGGCCCCAGGATGAGCAGTTCTTC
TRBV30	NA	TRBJ2-7	NA	CAWSGRLNTEQYF	TGTGCCTGGAGTGGCCGTCTCAATACCGAGCAGTACTTC
TRBV15	NA	TRBJ2-7	NA	CATSRDLSAGQRAEQYF	TGTGCCACCAGCAGAGATCTCTCGGCGGGACAAAGGGCCGAGCAGTACTTC
TRBV6-1	NA	TRBJ1-1	NA	CASSRTINTEAFF	TGTGCCAGCAGTCGTACGATTAACACTGAAGCTTTCTTT
TRBV7-2	TRBD2	TRBJ2-1	NA	CASSFIAGVNNEQFF	TGTGCCAGCAGCTTCATCGCGGGAGTCAACAATGAGCAGTTCTTC
TRBV9	TRBD2	TRBJ2-3	NA	CASSVAGRGTDTQYF	TGTGCCAGCAGCGTAGCTGGGAGGGGCACAGATACGCAGTATTTT
TRBV9	NA	TRBJ2-1	NA	CASSVRGPTKEQFF	TGTGCCAGCAGCGTAAGGGGACCCACTAAAGAGCAGTTCTTC
TRBV19	TRBD1	TRBJ2-7	NA	CAGGQGAWEQYF	TGTGCCGGGGGACAGGGGGCTTGGGAGCAGTACTTC
TRBV4-1	NA	TRBJ2-7	NA	CASSQDWGGAGYEQYF	TGCGCCAGCAGCCAAGATTGGGGGGGCGCGGGCTACGAGCAGTACTTC
TRBV2	NA	TRBJ2-3	NA	CASSLSTRTDTQYF	TGTGCCAGCAGCCTCTCCACCCGCACAGATACGCAGTATTTT
TRBV5-1	TRBD1	TRBJ1-3	NA	CASSLQGDRVSGNTIYF	TGCGCCAGCAGCTTGCAGGGCGACAGGGTGTCTGGAAACACCATATATTTT
TRBV29-1	NA	TRBJ2-2	once	CSVATGVATGELFF	TGCAGCGTTGCTACTGGGGTGGCCACCGGGGAGCTGTTTTTT
TRBV9	TRBD1	TRBJ2-7	once	CASSARDRFDEQYF	TGTGCCAGCAGCGCCCGGGACAGGTTCGACGAGCAGTACTTC
TRBV19	NA	TRBJ2-2	NA	CASSIEWNTGELFF	TGTGCCAGTAGTATAGAATGGAACACCGGGGAGCTGTTTTTT
TRBV28	NA	TRBJ2-2	NA	CASRGAGELFF	TGTGCCAGCAGAGGCGCCGGGGAGCTGTTTTTT
TRBV2	TRBD2	TRBJ2-1	NA	CASSGRLPSGYNEQFF	TGTGCCAGCAGTGGCCGGCTTCCTAGCGGTTACAATGAGCAGTTCTTC
TRBV23-1	NA	TRBJ2-5	NA	CARGRLTGTQYF	TGCGCCAGGGGGAGGTTAACGGGGACCCAGTACTTC
TRBV18	NA	TRBJ2-5	NA	CASSPSSIQETQYF	TGTGCCAGCTCACCAAGTAGTATCCAAGAGACCCAGTACTTC
TRBV18	NA	TRBJ1-4	NA	CASSPLGSNEKLFF	TGTGCCAGCTCACCGCTGGGGTCTAATGAAAAACTGTTTTTT
TRBV28	NA	TRBJ2-3	NA	CASSLFSGSFTDTQYF	TGTGCCAGCAGTTTATTTTCCGGATCCTTCACAGATACGCAGTATTTT
TRBV7-2	NA	TRBJ1-2	NA	CASSGLTSNYGYTF	TGTGCCAGCTCGGGCCTAACCTCTAACTATGGCTACACCTTC
TRBV2	NA	TRBJ2-7	NA	CASRGETGLTYEQYF	TGTGCCAGCAGGGGAGAGACGGGTCTAACCTACGAGCAGTACTTC
TRBV19	NA	TRBJ1-3	NA	CASASDGAGNTIYF	TGTGCCAGCGCTTCGGATGGTGCTGGAAACACCATATATTTT
TRBV7-3	NA	TRBJ2-1	NA	CASSRGVANYNEQFF	TGTGCCAGCAGCCGCGGGGTAGCGAACTACAATGAGCAGTTCTTC
TRBV29-1	NA	TRBJ2-7	NA	CSVGTSSSYEQYF	TGCAGCGTTGGGACGTCGAGCTCCTACGAGCAGTACTTC
TRBV30	TRBD2	TRBJ2-1	NA	CAWSALAGVPNEQFF	TGTGCCTGGAGCGCACTAGCGGGAGTTCCAAATGAGCAGTTCTTC
TRBV10-3	NA	TRBJ2-2	once	CASRQVTGELFF	TGTGCCTCCAGACAGGTCACCGGGGAGCTGTTTTTT
TRBV27	NA	TRBJ1-5	NA	CASSLGGGKQPQHF	TGTGCCAGCAGCCTAGGGGGAGGGAAGCAGCCCCAGCATTTT
TRBV11-2	TRBD1	TRBJ2-7	NA	CASTQSRGLGQYF	TGTGCCAGCACCCAATCCAGGGGGCTAGGGCAGTACTTC
TRBV6-1	NA	TRBJ2-3	NA	CASDGRDTGTDTQYF	TGTGCCAGTGATGGGCGGGACACAGGCACAGATACGCAGTATTTT
TRBV6-5	TRBD2	TRBJ2-1	NA	CASSYSGLAGHNEQFF	TGTGCCAGCAGTTACTCAGGACTAGCGGGGCACAATGAGCAGTTCTTC
TRBV21-1	NA	TRBJ2-1	NA	CASTATVLAYTRSSYNEQFF	TGTGCCAGCACCGCGACGGTCCTAGCGTATACCCGAAGCTCCTACAATGAGCAGTTCTTC
TRBV11-2	NA	TRBJ2-6	NA	CASSLFPPSSGANVLTF	TGTGCCAGCAGCCTTTTCCCACCTAGCTCTGGGGCCAACGTCCTGACTTTC
TRBV7-8	NA	TRBJ2-7	NA	CASSLDYEQYF	TGTGCCAGCAGCCTCGACTACGAGCAGTACTTC
TRBV30	TRBD2	TRBJ2-5	NA	CAWNRDYQETQYF	TGTGCCTGGAACCGGGACTATCAAGAGACCCAGTACTTC
TRBV7-2	NA	TRBJ2-3	NA	CASSPRPSTDTQYF	TGTGCCAGCAGCCCCCGGCCAAGCACAGATACGCAGTATTTT
TRBV6-5	TRBD1	TRBJ2-2	NA	CASRSTGENTGELFF	TGTGCCAGCAGGAGTACAGGGGAGAACACCGGGGAGCTGTTTTTT
TRBV11-3	NA	TRBJ2-2	NA	CASSLGWGALTGELFF	TGTGCCAGCAGCTTAGGGTGGGGAGCTCTCACCGGGGAGCTGTTTTTT
TRBV29-1	NA	TRBJ2-2	NA	CSVEEGGAGELFF	TGCAGCGTTGAAGAGGGGGGCGCCGGGGAGCTGTTTTTT
TRBV7-2	TRBD1	TRBJ1-4	NA	CASSLDRGSNEKLFF	TGTGCCAGCAGCTTGGACAGGGGATCTAATGAAAAACTGTTTTTT
TRBV5-1	NA	TRBJ2-3	NA	CASSPPAIGTSTDTQYF	TGCGCCAGCAGCCCGCCCGCTATAGGTACTAGCACAGATACGCAGTATTTT
TRBV19	NA	TRBJ2-7	NA	CASSSRAGPSYEQYF	TGTGCCAGTAGTTCCCGGGCGGGACCCTCCTACGAGCAGTACTTC
TRBV15	NA	TRBJ2-6	NA	CATSKGAGANVLTF	TGTGCCACCAGCAAAGGGGCCGGGGCCAACGTCCTGACTTTC
TRBV25-1	TRBD2	TRBJ2-1	once	CASRPGGLMNEQFF	TGTGCCAGCAGGCCGGGAGGGTTAATGAATGAGCAGTTCTTC
TRBV5-5	TRBD1	TRBJ1-2	NA	CASNLLIVGTGDYGYTF	TGTGCCAGCAACCTACTTATAGTCGGGACAGGGGACTATGGCTACACCTTC
TRBV5-1	TRBD2	TRBJ2-1	NA	CASSLGSSGRGYYNEQFF	TGCGCCAGCAGCTTGGGCTCTAGCGGGAGAGGGTACTACAATGAGCAGTTCTTC
TRBV18	TRBD1	TRBJ1-1	NA	CASSPPGTGDTEAFF	TGTGCCAGCTCACCTCCCGGGACAGGGGACACTGAAGCTTTCTTT
TRBV5-6	TRBD1	TRBJ1-2	NA	CASSLDGQGPLQGYTF	TGTGCCAGCAGCTTGGACGGACAGGGCCCCCTGCAGGGCTACACCTTC
TRBV18	NA	TRBJ2-6	NA	CASSLYPGTSGANVLTF	TGTGCCAGCTCACTTTACCCCGGGACATCAGGGGCCAACGTCCTGACTTTC
TRBV7-9	NA	TRBJ2-2	NA	CASSLVRQTHTGELFF	TGTGCCAGCAGCTTAGTCCGACAGACCCACACCGGGGAGCTGTTTTTT
TRBV7-9	NA	TRBJ2-7	NA	CASGERLYEQYF	TGTGCCAGCGGGGAGCGGCTCTACGAGCAGTACTTC
TRBV4-3	TRBD2	TRBJ2-1	once	CASSQLAGESEQFF	TGCGCCAGCAGCCAGCTAGCGGGAGAAAGTGAGCAGTTCTTC
TRBV11-2	NA	TRBJ2-1	once	CASSSLRQGGLNEQFF	TGTGCCAGCAGCTCCCTCAGACAAGGAGGGCTCAATGAGCAGTTCTTC